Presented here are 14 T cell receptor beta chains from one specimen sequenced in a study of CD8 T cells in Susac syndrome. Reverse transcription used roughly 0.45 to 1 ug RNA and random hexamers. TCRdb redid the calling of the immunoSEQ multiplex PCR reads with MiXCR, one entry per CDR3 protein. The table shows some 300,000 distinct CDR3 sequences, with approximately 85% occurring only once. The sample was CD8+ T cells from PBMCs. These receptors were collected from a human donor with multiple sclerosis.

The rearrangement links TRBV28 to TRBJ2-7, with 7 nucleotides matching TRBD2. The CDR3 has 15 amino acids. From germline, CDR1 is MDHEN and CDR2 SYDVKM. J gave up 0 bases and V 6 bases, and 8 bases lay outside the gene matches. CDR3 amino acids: CASSSPERGSYEQYF. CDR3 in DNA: TGTGCCAGCAGCTCCCCGGAGCGGGGCTCCTACGAGCAGTACTTC.

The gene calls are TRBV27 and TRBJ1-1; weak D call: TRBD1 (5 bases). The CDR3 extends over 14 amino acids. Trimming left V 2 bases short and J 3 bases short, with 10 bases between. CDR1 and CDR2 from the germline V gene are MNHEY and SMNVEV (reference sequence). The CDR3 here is CASSLGAFYTEAFF. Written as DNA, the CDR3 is TGTGCCAGCAGTTTAGGGGCTTTTTACACTGAAGCTTTCTTT.

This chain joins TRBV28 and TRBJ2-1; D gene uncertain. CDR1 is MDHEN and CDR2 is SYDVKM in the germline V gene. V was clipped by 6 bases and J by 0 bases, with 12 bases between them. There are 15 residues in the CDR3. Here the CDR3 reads CASRPRLHSYNEQFF. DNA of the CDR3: TGTGCCAGCAGACCCAGACTTCACTCCTACAATGAGCAGTTCTTC.

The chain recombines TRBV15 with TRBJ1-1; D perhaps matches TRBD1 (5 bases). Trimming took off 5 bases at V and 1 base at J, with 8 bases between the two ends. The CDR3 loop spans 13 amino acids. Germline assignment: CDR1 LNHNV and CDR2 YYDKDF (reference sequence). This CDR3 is CATSVGANTEAFF. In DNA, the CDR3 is TGTGCCACCAGCGTCGGGGCGAACACTGAAGCTTTCTTT.

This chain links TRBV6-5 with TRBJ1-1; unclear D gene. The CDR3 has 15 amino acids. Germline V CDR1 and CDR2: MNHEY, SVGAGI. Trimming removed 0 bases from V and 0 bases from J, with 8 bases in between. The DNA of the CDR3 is TGTGCCAGCAGTTACTCGAACCTTATGAACACTGAAGCTTTCTTT. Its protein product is CASSYSNLMNTEAFF.

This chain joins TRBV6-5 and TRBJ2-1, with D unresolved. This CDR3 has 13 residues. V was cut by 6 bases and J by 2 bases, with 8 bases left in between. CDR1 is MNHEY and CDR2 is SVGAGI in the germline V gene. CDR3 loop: CASSHGPYNEQFF. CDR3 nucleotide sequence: TGTGCCAGCAGCCATGGACCCTACAATGAGCAGTTCTTC.

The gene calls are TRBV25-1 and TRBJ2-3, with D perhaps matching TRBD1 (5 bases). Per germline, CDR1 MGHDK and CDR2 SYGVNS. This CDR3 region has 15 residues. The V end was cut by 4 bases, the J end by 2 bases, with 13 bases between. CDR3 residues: CASSANAGITDTQYF. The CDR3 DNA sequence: TGTGCCAGCAGTGCGAATGCAGGGATCACAGATACGCAGTATTTT.

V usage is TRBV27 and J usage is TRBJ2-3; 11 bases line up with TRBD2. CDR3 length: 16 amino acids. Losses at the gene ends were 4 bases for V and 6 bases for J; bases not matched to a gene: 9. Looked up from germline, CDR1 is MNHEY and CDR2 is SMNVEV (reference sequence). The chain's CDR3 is CASSSGTSGRSDTQYF. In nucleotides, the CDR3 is TGTGCCAGCAGTTCTGGTACTAGCGGGAGAAGTGATACGCAGTATTTT.

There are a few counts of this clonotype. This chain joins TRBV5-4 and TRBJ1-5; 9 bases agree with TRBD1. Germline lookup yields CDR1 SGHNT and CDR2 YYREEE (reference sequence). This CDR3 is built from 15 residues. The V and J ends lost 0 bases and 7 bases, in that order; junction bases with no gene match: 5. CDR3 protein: CASSLGTGVEQPQHF. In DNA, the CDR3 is TGTGCCAGCAGCTTGGGGACAGGGGTGGAGCAGCCCCAGCATTTT.

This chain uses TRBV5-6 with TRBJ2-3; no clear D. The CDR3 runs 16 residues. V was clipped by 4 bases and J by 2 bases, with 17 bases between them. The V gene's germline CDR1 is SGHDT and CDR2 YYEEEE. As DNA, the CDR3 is TGTGCCAGCAGCCATATCAATGGGGAATCCACAGATACGCAGTATTTT. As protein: CASSHINGESTDTQYF.

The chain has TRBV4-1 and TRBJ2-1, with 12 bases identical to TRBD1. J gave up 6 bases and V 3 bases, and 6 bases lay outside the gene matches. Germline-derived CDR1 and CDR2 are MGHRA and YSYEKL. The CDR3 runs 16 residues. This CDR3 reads CASSHRDRGLFNEQFF. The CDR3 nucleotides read TGCGCCAGCAGCCACCGGGACAGGGGGCTTTTCAATGAGCAGTTCTTC.

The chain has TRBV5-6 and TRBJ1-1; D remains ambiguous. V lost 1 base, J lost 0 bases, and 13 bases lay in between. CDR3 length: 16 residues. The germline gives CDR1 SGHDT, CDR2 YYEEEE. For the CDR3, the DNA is TGTGCCAGCAGCTTGTATGGAGGACGAATGAACACTGAAGCTTTCTTT. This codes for CASSLYGGRMNTEAFF.

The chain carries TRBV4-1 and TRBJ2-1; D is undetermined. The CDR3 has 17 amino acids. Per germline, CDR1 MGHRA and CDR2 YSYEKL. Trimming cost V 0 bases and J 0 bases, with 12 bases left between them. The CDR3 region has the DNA TGCGCCAGCAGCCAAGAGCCGGCCTTGAGCTCCTACAATGAGCAGTTCTTC. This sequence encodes CASSQEPALSSYNEQFF.

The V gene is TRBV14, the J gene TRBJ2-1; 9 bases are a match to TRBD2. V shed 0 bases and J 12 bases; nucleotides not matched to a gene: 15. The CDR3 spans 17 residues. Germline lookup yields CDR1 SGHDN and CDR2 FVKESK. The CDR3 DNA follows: TGTGCCAGCAGCCAAGAAGGTTCGATTAGCGGGAGACCTGGGCAGTTCTTC. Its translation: CASSQEGSISGRPGQFF.